This T cell receptor (beta chain) was recovered during a study of blood T cell repertoires in COVID-19. In the study overall: Spain, Italy and the United States supplied samples that represented acute and convalescent COVID-19. T cells, B-cell-depleted T cells, or PBMCs provided the cDNA or gDNA that served as material.

In assigning cohorts, the study relied on participant-reported clinical history. Original analysis: Reference gene primers were amplified, and this amplification served to estimate nucleated cell counts. Profiling relied on immunoSEQ multiplex PCR, and the TCRdb table lists in-frame clones only, not all of them. V, J and clone size are those of that table, while D and trimming were read from the DNA. The sample yields some 240,000 clones, about 88% seen once. Germline CDR1 is MDHEN and CDR2 is SYDVKM. CDR3 length: 13 residues. The V end lost 5 bases, the J end lost 4 bases, and 12 bases lay between the germline ends.

The gene calls are TRBV28 and TRBJ2-7, with D possibly TRBD1 on 6 matching bases. The sequence came from a man aged 25-45 years with acute COVID-19. The sequencing input was PBMCs or T cells enriched from blood (not recorded which). The CDR3 coding sequence is TGTGCCAGCAGTAACCCCAGGGGATACGAGCAGTACGTC. It codes for CASSNPRGYEQYV.